The 29 T cell receptor beta chains reported below all come from one sample, sequenced in a study of blood T cell repertoires in COVID-19. Sequencing was performed with immunoSEQ multiplex PCR; in TCRdb, only in-frame clones are kept and a portion is missing. Of around 150,000 clones detected, over 70% appear once; the ten largest clones hold about 10%. The sequenced material came from peripheral blood. All receptors come from a man aged 60-69 years with active or convalescent COVID-19.

J is TRBJ2-5 and V is TRBV11-2, with D possibly being TRBD2 (5 bases). The CDR3 loop spans 13 amino acids. Germline CDR1 and CDR2: SGHAT and FQNNGV. Trimming shortened V by 2 bases and J by 2 bases, and 6 bases separated the two germline ends. The CDR3 reads CASSLRGQETQYF. The CDR3 nucleotides are TGTGCCAGCAGCTTACGGGGACAAGAGACCCAGTACTTC.

The gene calls are TRBV6-2 or TRBV6-3 and TRBJ2-7, with D tentatively TRBD2 (5 bases). Deletions cut 5 bases from V and 3 bases from J, with 8 bases between. The CDR3 loop spans 12 amino acids. Germline loops: CDR1 MNHEY, CDR2 SVGEGT. In DNA, the CDR3 is TGTGCCAGCAGTCTACTAGGCTACGAGCAGTACTTC. Amino acid sequence: CASSLLGYEQYF.

The chain uses TRBV30 and TRBJ2-2; D is unresolved. CDR1 is GTSNPN, CDR2 SVGIG, per germline (reference sequence). With 2 bases removed from V and 1 base from J, the gap between germline ends came to 5 bases. The CDR3 has 13 residues. CDR3 loop: CAWSRQNTGELFF. The CDR3 DNA follows: TGTGCCTGGAGTCGACAGAACACCGGGGAGCTGTTTTTT.

The chain has TRBV27 and TRBJ1-2; 9 bases are a match to TRBD1. CDR3 length: 15 residues. The ends lost 5 bases at V and 7 bases at J; junction bases unmatched: 11. In germline, CDR1 is MNHEY, CDR2 SMNVEV (reference sequence). CDR3: CASSPEGQGTTGYTF. The CDR3, as DNA: TGTGCCAGCAGTCCAGAGGGACAGGGAACCACTGGCTACACCTTC.

The chain uses TRBV28 and TRBJ1-5; D is possibly TRBD1 (5 bases). The V gene lost 1 base and the J gene lost 3 bases, with 10 bases spanning the gap. The CDR3 is made up of 15 amino acids. Germline V CDR1 and CDR2: MDHEN, SYDVKM. The CDR3 loop reads CASSLSGPLNQPQHF. The CDR3 region has the DNA TGTGCCAGCAGTTTATCAGGGCCACTCAATCAGCCCCAGCATTTT.

The V and J genes are TRBV29-1 and TRBJ2-3; D is possibly TRBD1 (5 bases). Germline CDR1 and CDR2: SQVTM and ANQGSEA. V was shortened by 5 bases and J by 6 bases, with 9 bases between the two germline ends. The CDR3 sequence is 11 residues long. In DNA form, the CDR3 reads TGCAGCGTTTCTTACAGGGATACGCAGTATTTT. It is translated as CSVSYRDTQYF.

V usage is TRBV5-1 and J usage is TRBJ2-7; weak D call: TRBD1 (6 bases). This CDR3 is 12 amino acids long. Germline CDR1 and CDR2: SGHRS and YFSETQ. The V end lost 7 bases, the J end lost 3 bases, and 11 bases lay between the germline ends. The DNA for the CDR3 is TGCGCCAGCCAGGACAGTAACTACGAGCAGTACTTC. It specifies CASQDSNYEQYF.

This clone showed up just once. The CDR3 is CASSVEERQPQHF. The CDR3 DNA sequence: TGTGCCAGCAGCGTTGAGGAACGCCAGCCCCAGCATTTT. This chain links TRBV5-5 with TRBJ1-5; no reliable D call. The V end lost 4 bases, the J end lost 7 bases, and 12 bases lay between the germline ends. Germline V gene sequence: CDR1 SGHKS, CDR2 YYEKEE (reference sequence). This CDR3 region has 13 residues. Full variable domain (outside the CDR3, taken from reference TRBV5-5 and TRBJ1-5): DAGVTQSPTHLIKTRGQQVTLRCSPISGHKSVSWYQQVLGQGPQFIFQYYEKEERGRGNFPDRFSARQFPNYSSELNVNALLLGDSALYLCASSVEERQPQHFGDGTRLSIL.

The chain couples TRBV6-1 to TRBJ2-1; D unresolved. The CDR3 sequence is 13 residues long. Germline lookup yields CDR1 MNHNS and CDR2 SASEGT. V gave up 0 bases and J gave up 5 bases, with 5 bases separating them. DNA for the CDR3: TGTGCCAGCAGTGAAGCTCCCGACAATGAGCAGTTCTTC. Amino acid sequence: CASSEAPDNEQFF.

V gene TRBV5-1 combines with J gene TRBJ2-5; 9 bases line up with TRBD1. J gave up 6 bases and V 4 bases, and 13 bases lay outside the gene matches. Germline CDR1 SGHRS, CDR2 YFSETQ. CDR3 size: 16 residues. As DNA, the CDR3 is TGCGCCAGCAGCATTAATCCGGGACAGGGATTAAAGACCCAGTACTTC. It is translated as CASSINPGQGLKTQYF. The whole variable domain, remainder taken from reference TRBV5-1 and TRBJ2-5, is KAGVTQTPRYLIKTRGQQVTLSCSPISGHRSVSWYQQTPGQGLQFLFEYFSETQRNKGNFPGRFSGRQFSNSRSEMNVSTLELGDSALYLCASSINPGQGLKTQYFGPGTRLLVL.

J is TRBJ2-7 and V is TRBV28; the match to TRBD1 covers 8 bases. The CDR3 has 13 residues. With V trimmed by 5 bases and J by 4 bases, 4 bases remained unmatched. In germline, CDR1 is MDHEN, CDR2 SYDVKM. The CDR3: CASSQGAGYEQYF. CDR3 coding DNA: TGTGCCAGCAGTCAGGGGGCCGGTTACGAGCAGTACTTC.

The CDR3 DNA reads as TGTGCCAGCAGCGCCCGACAGGGAACGGGAAACACCATATATTTT. This encodes CASSARQGTGNTIYF. The chain combines TRBV3-1 (or the pseudogene TRBV3-2) with TRBJ1-3; the match to TRBD1 covers 7 bases. CDR1 and CDR2 (germline): LGHDT, YNNKEL (reference sequence). The CDR3 has 15 residues. J gave up 4 bases and V 5 bases, and 8 bases lay outside the gene matches.

The genes are TRBV6-5 and TRBJ1-4; 7 bases map to TRBD1. CDR3 length: 14 amino acids. V was pared by 4 bases and J by 7 bases, with 6 bases of the junction left unmatched. CDR1 is MNHEY, CDR2 SVGAGI, per germline. DNA of the CDR3: TGTGCCAGCAGTTCCGCGACAGGGTCTGAAAAACTGTTTTTT. Translation: CASSSATGSEKLFF.

This chain joins TRBV2 and TRBJ2-5, with D maybe TRBD1 (5 bases). The germline V and J ends were trimmed by 5 bases and 5 bases, with 12 bases remaining between them. The CDR3 extends over 13 amino acids. Looked up from germline, CDR1 is SNHLY and CDR2 is FYNNEI. The CDR3 sequence is CASSNQGLETQYF. DNA of the CDR3: TGTGCCAGCAGTAATCAGGGCCTGGAGACCCAGTACTTC. Full variable domain (outside the CDR3, taken from reference TRBV2 and TRBJ2-5): EPEVTQTPSHQVTQMGQEVILRCVPISNHLYFYWYRQILGQKVEFLVSFYNNEISEKSEIFDDQFSVERPDGSNFTLKIRSTKLEDSAMYFCASSNQGLETQYFGPGTRLLVL.

Of note for this clone: Other nucleotide sequences from this sample produce the same CDR3. The CDR3, as DNA: TGTGCCAGCAGCCAACTAGCGGGATACGAGCAGTACTTC. Protein product: CASSQLAGYEQYF. The chain links TRBV3-1 (or the pseudogene TRBV3-2) to TRBJ2-7; 9 nucleotides match TRBD2. The CDR3 runs 13 residues. In germline, CDR1 is LGHDT, CDR2 YNNKEL (reference sequence). The J segment lost 4 bases and the V segment lost 2 bases, leaving 0 bases of the junction unmatched.

Here the CDR3 DNA reads TGTGCCAGCAGCATCGGACAGGCGTCGCTGTTTTTT. It codes for CASSIGQASLFF. The chain recombines TRBV5-6 with TRBJ1-4, with 7 bases identical to TRBD1. The ends lost 4 bases at V and 14 bases at J; junction bases unmatched: 8. Germline lookup yields CDR1 SGHDT and CDR2 YYEEEE. There are 12 residues in the CDR3.

The chain combines TRBV7-2 with TRBJ1-5; D is perhaps TRBD1 (5 bases). V was shortened by 5 bases and J by 6 bases, with 14 bases between the two germline ends. In germline, CDR1 is SGHTA, CDR2 FQGNSA. The CDR3 spans 14 residues. CDR3 nucleotides: TGTGCCAGCAGCCGTCAGGGTAAGAGTCAGCCCCAGCATTTT. It yields the protein CASSRQGKSQPQHF.

The V and J genes are TRBV21-1 and TRBJ2-3; the D segment call TRBD2 is taken from the table without a DNA check. TRBV21-1 is given as a pseudogene. CDR3 length: 16 residues. The CDR3 bases are TGTGCCAGCAGCAAAGGACTAGCGGGAGACACAGATACGCAGTATTTT. This translates into CASSKGLAGDTDTQYF.

The chain joins TRBV5-5 to TRBJ2-2; D is possibly TRBD2 (6 bases). The length of the CDR3 is 15 residues. The V end was cut by 4 bases, the J end by 3 bases, with 13 bases between. CDR1 is SGHKS and CDR2 is YYEKEE in the germline V gene (reference sequence). CDR3 sequence (DNA): TGTGCCAGCAGCCCCCAGAGCGGGTACACCGGGGAGCTGTTTTTT. As protein: CASSPQSGYTGELFF.

In its sample, this clone was seen once. The chain combines TRBV7-9 with TRBJ1-6; 12 bases agree with TRBD1. V gave up 3 bases and J gave up 6 bases; unmatched junction bases: 3. There are 16 residues in the CDR3. The germline V gene has CDR1 SEHNR and CDR2 FQNEAQ (reference sequence). CDR3 sequence: CASSLGQGASNSPLHF. CDR3 DNA sequence: TGTGCCAGCAGCTTGGGACAGGGGGCAAGTAATTCACCCCTCCACTTT. The entire variable domain, with the rest obtained from reference TRBV7-9 and TRBJ1-6, is as follows: DTGVSQNPRHKITKRGQNVTFRCDPISEHNRLYWYRQTLGQGPEFLTYFQNEAQLEKSRLLSDRFSAERPKGSFSTLEIQRTEQGDSAMYLCASSLGQGASNSPLHFGNGTRLTVT.

This CDR3 reads CASSRGLNQPQHF. The CDR3 nucleotides are TGTGCCAGTAGTAGAGGACTCAATCAGCCCCAGCATTTT. This rearrangement joins TRBV19 to TRBJ1-5; D not resolved. Deletions cut 4 bases from V and 3 bases from J, with 7 bases between. Germline V gene data show CDR1 as LNHDA and CDR2 as SQIVND (reference sequence). The CDR3 length is 13 residues.

The chain has TRBV9 and TRBJ2-1, with TRBD2 as a possible D gene (6 bases). Trimming took off 4 bases at V and 2 bases at J, with 13 bases between the two ends. The CDR3 extends over 15 amino acids. Germline CDR1 and CDR2: SGDLS and YYNGEE. In DNA, the CDR3 is TGTGCCAGCAGCCTCGGGACTTTTGCCTACAATGAGCAGTTCTTC. Its protein is CASSLGTFAYNEQFF.

A remark on this clone: A junction boundary mismatches the germline segment, possibly from a read error. The chain combines TRBV6-1 with TRBJ2-6, with TRBD1 identical over 7 bases. Germline lookup yields CDR1 MNHNS and CDR2 SASEGT. This CDR3 is built from 19 residues. CDR3 loop: CVSSDLVDRLSSGANVLTF. CDR3 nucleotides: TGTGTCAGCAGTGACTTAGTGGACAGGCTTTCCTCTGGGGCCAACGTCCTGACTTTC.

This sequence joins TRBV15 and TRBJ2-1, with 7 bases identical to TRBD1. The J segment lost 1 base and the V segment lost 0 bases, leaving 6 bases of the junction unmatched. The CDR3 length is 17 residues. The germline V gene encodes CDR1 LNHNV and CDR2 YYDKDF (reference sequence). The CDR3 nucleotides are TGTGCCACCAGCAGAGAGACCCCCAGGGGGTCCTACAATGAGCAGTTCTTC. It specifies CATSRETPRGSYNEQFF.

This chain connects TRBV6-5 to TRBJ2-1; 9 nucleotides line up with TRBD1. CDR3 length: 14 amino acids. Germline CDR1 and CDR2: MNHEY and SVGAGI. Losses at the gene ends were 6 bases for V and 10 bases for J; bases not matched to a gene: 10. In DNA, the CDR3 is TGTGCCAGCAGACCGGGACAGGGCTTGGAGGAGCAGTTCTTC. Translated: CASRPGQGLEEQFF.

V gene TRBV9 combines with J gene TRBJ1-3; 7 bases line up with TRBD1. CDR1 and CDR2 (germline): SGDLS, YYNGEE. Trimming at V came to 0 bases and at J to 6 bases, leaving 15 bases not matched to a gene. This CDR3 comprises 18 residues. The DNA for the CDR3 is TGTGCCAGCAGCGTAGGGCCACTGCCCGGACAGGTGGAAAACACCATATATTTT. This codes for CASSVGPLPGQVENTIYF.

This clone was observed a single time. The chain combines TRBV6-5 with TRBJ2-4, with 11 bases that match TRBD2. The V segment lost 6 bases and the J segment 2 bases; nucleotides outside the gene matches: 3. CDR1 MNHEY and CDR2 SVGAGI come from the germline V gene. This CDR3 comprises 15 residues. The CDR3 loop is CASRTSGSSKNIQYF. DNA of the CDR3: TGTGCCAGCAGAACTAGCGGGAGCTCCAAAAACATTCAGTACTTC.

V usage is TRBV10-3 and J usage is TRBJ2-6; D is perhaps TRBD1 (8 bases). V lost 1 base and J 0 bases, leaving 10 bases between the germline ends. The CDR3 sequence is 17 residues long. Germline V gene lookup returns CDR1 ENHRY and CDR2 SYGVKD. In DNA form, the CDR3 reads TGTGCCATCAGTGAGTACAGGGGGGGCTCTGGGGCCAACGTCCTGACTTTC. It yields the protein CAISEYRGGSGANVLTF.

The chain uses TRBV28 and TRBJ2-2; a weak D match, TRBD1 (5 bases). V was trimmed by 6 bases and J by 5 bases, leaving 19 bases between them. CDR3 length: 16 amino acids. CDR1 MDHEN and CDR2 SYDVKM come from the germline V gene. Here the CDR3 reads CASRDSLFLKTGELFF. CDR3 DNA: TGTGCCAGCAGAGACAGCCTATTCCTGAAGACCGGGGAGCTGTTTTTT.